This TCR beta chain stems from a study of T cells after posttransplantation cyclophosphamide (dated by TCRdb to about 2016). Study-wide context: The study tracked T cell repertoire reconstitution by TRB sequencing after myeloablative bone marrow transplantation using posttransplantation cyclophosphamide as GVHD prophylaxis. Samples from under 40 PTCy-treated patients and approximately 15 related bone marrow donors of those patients were subjected to antigen receptor sequencing. Blood from every one of the approximately 33 PTCy patients who had 1-year posttransplant specimens underwent TRB sequencing. In 3 patients, TRB sequencing was also performed on up to about 3 more blood samples taken 2 to 5.2 years after transplant, and in a handful of patients, pretransplant blood was also TRB-sequenced. Because TRA and TRB clonality correlated tightly in roughly nine samples, later TCR analyses were limited to TRB. Public TRB sequences were searched against a database of over 3,600 sequences associated with responses to pathogens, tumor antigens, self-antigens and alloantigens.

CDR1 and CDR2 were assigned from the germline V gene (reference sequence) as MNHNY and SVGAGI. Trimming costs V 5 bases and J 5 bases, and their ends lie 15 bases apart. The CDR3 starts with the cysteine, ends with the phenylalanine, and has 14 residues. CDR3 DNA only is kept here, 42 bases in frame from base 1. The control cohort consisted of roughly 11 patients who had myeloablative marrow transplants with methotrexate plus a calcineurin inhibitor and who were sampled 1 year after transplant. Peripheral blood and bone marrow mononuclear cells were isolated by Ficoll-Hypaque density centrifugation and were cryopreserved. TRB sequencing was run on genomic DNA with either the immunoSEQ assay at survey resolution or the hsTCRB kit. Under the source paper's analysis protocol: The immunoSEQ software was used for initial read processing, and the LymphoSeq R package was used for repertoire analyses. Clonality was computed as 1 minus normalized Shannon entropy; Gini coefficient was also calculated for each TRB dataset. To infer phenotypes in unsorted samples, TRB sequences from sorted subsets of the recipient or donor were mapped onto unsorted samples from the same recipient. As stored in TCRdb, this immuneACCESS dataset retains in-frame rearrangements with V and J assigned. A fraction of the clones does not appear; measured against another copy, unresolved V genes explain less than half of the discrepancy, and the remainder lacks a known reason. The DNA gave D and trimming, while V, J and clone size come from that table. The sample has 20,000 to 25,000 clones on record, 85% to 90% of them singletons. Less than 2% of the sample goes to the ten largest clones.

Overall study outcomes, separate from this receptor: Across the approximately 47 patients, TRB clonality was highly associated with recipient CMV seropositivity and CMV reactivation, and diversity with PTCy was similar to that in the CNI/methotrexate controls. Donor-recipient similarity was low at 1-2 months but rose over the first year, and later blood repertoires were often dominated by donor CD8+ memory clones. The TRB repertoires of T cells infiltrating skin or GI tract showed only limited overlap with the TRB repertoires of T cells in blood.

Of note for this clone: Its specific antigen is unknown. Qualities for individual bases were not recorded, and no much larger clone is one base off.

This clonotype originated in a female patient in her 30s who received an allogeneic stem cell transplant from an unrelated donor, was CMV-positive, and had acute and chronic GVHD. After a transplant, some T cells may be of graft donor origin. The sequenced sample was PBMCs, obtained just over 350 days after allogeneic stem cell transplant with calcineurin inhibitor and methotrexate. In this chain, TRBV6-6 is recombined with TRBJ2-5; the D gene is perhaps TRBD2, on 5 matching bases. The CDR3 reads as follows: CASSLTEGRETQYF. The DNA sequence reads TGTGCCAGCAGTCTAACCGAGGGCAGGGAGACCCAGTACTTC.